A selection of T cell receptor beta chains follows, all from one sample in a study of blood T cell repertoires in COVID-19. Libraries were prepared by immunoSEQ multiplex PCR; TCRdb keeps only in-frame clonotypes and omits some of them. Here the sample spans around 150,000 clones, 70% to 85% being singletons. The sample was peripheral blood. All receptors come from a woman of 80 years or more with acute or convalescent COVID-19. The CDR3 runs from the conserved cysteine through the conserved F or W. A D gene is named only where the DNA matches it firmly. The listing skips clone size in some rows; elsewhere it reads once, few, many or a size class.

TRBJ2-6,.,.,TRBV19,TGTGCCAGTAGTCTGGGGAGCTCTGGGGCCAACGTCCTGACTTTC,CASSLGSSGANVLTF
TRBJ1-3,.,TRBD1,TRBV2,TGTGCCAGCAGGGCCGGGACAGGGGAGATTTACGGCTCTGGAAACACCATATATTTT,CASRAGTGEIYGSGNTIYF
TRBJ2-3,.,.,TRBV19,TGTGCCAGTAGTATTAGCGGACCCGCGGCAGATACGCAGTATTTT,CASSISGPAADTQYF
TRBJ2-7,.,.,TRBV5-1,TGCGCCAGCAGCTTACTGACAGGCGTCTACTACGAGCAGTACTTC,CASSLLTGVYYEQYF
TRBJ1-1,.,.,TRBV7-2,TGTGCCAGCAGCTTATCAGGACAGTGGAGTATGAACACTGAAGCTTTCTTT,CASSLSGQWSMNTEAFF
TRBJ1-2,.,.,TRBV12-3/TRBV12-4,TGTGCCAGCAGGACATCCGGGCGGGATGGCTACACCTTC,CASRTSGRDGYTF
TRBJ2-6,once,.,TRBV5-4,TGTGCCAGCAGCCCCGGGACTCTCAGCTCTGGGGCCAACGTCCTGACTTTC,CASSPGTLSSGANVLTF
TRBJ1-2,.,TRBD1,TRBV6-2/TRBV6-3,TGTGCCAGCAGTCAAAACAAAGGACAGGGGATTGATGGCTACACCTTC,CASSQNKGQGIDGYTF
TRBJ1-2,.,.,TRBV7-2,TGTGCCAGCAGCTTAGTCAGATTCTCTAACTATGGCTACACCTTC,CASSLVRFSNYGYTF
TRBJ2-2,.,TRBD1,TRBV19,TGTGCCAGTAGTATAGTAAAGGGGGCAAGAACCGGGGAGCTGTTTTTT,CASSIVKGARTGELFF
TRBJ2-7,.,TRBD2,TRBV15,TGTGCCACCAGCTTAGCGGGAGAGTCCGCCGAGCAGTACTTC,CATSLAGESAEQYF
TRBJ2-1,.,TRBD2,TRBV9,TGTGCCAGCACCCCGAGGGGGGGGACTAGCGGGACGAATGAGCAGTTCTTC,CASTPRGGTSGTNEQFF
TRBJ2-7,.,.,TRBV30,TGTGCCTGGAGCCCACCCCCAGGGGAGCAGTACTTC,CAWSPPPGEQYF
TRBJ2-1,few,.,TRBV12-3/TRBV12-4,TGTGCCAGCAGTTCGAGCTGGGAGCAGTTCTTC,CASSSSWEQFF
TRBJ2-3,.,TRBD2,TRBV5-1,TGCGCCAGCAGCCCTCCGACTAGCGGGATGACAGATACGCAGTATTTT,CASSPPTSGMTDTQYF
TRBJ2-6,.,TRBD1,TRBV4-1,TGCGCCAGCAGCCAAGATAGGACGGGACAGGGGGCTGGGGCCAACGTCCTGACTTTC,CASSQDRTGQGAGANVLTF
TRBJ2-1,few,TRBD2,TRBV2,TGTGCCAGCAGTCGCCCCCTAGCGGGAGTACGGAATGAGCAGTTCTTC,CASSRPLAGVRNEQFF
TRBJ2-1,.,.,TRBV9,TGTGCCAGCAGCGTAGGGGAGAGCAATGAGCAGTTCTTC,CASSVGESNEQFF
TRBJ2-1,.,TRBD2,TRBV5-1,TGCGCCAGCAGCTTGGGAGGGAGGGCCGGCAATGAGCAGTTCTTC,CASSLGGRAGNEQFF
TRBJ2-7,once,TRBD1,TRBV15,TGTGCCACCAGCACTGACAGGGGGCACGAGCAGTACTTC,CATSTDRGHEQYF
TRBJ1-2,.,TRBD1,TRBV2,TGTGCCAGCAGCACAGGGGGCAGTGGCTACACCTTC,CASSTGGSGYTF
TRBJ2-7,.,TRBD2,TRBV19,TGTGCCAGTAGTAGCGGACTAGCGGGATCCTACGAGCAGTACTTC,CASSSGLAGSYEQYF
TRBJ1-2,.,.,TRBV7-2,TGTGCCAGCAGCTTAGCGGGCCGGCAGGGGAGTCCTGGCTACACCTTC,CASSLAGRQGSPGYTF
TRBJ1-5,.,.,TRBV6-2/TRBV6-3,TGTGCCAGCAGTTACGGGACAATTAGCAATCAGCCCCAGCATTTT,CASSYGTISNQPQHF
TRBJ1-5,.,.,TRBV7-2,TGTGCCAGCAGCTTAGCCACATATAGCAATCAGCCCCAGCATTTT,CASSLATYSNQPQHF
TRBJ1-2,.,TRBD1,TRBV5-5,TGTGCCAGCAGCGACGACAGGGGCGGTCATGGCTACACCTTC,CASSDDRGGHGYTF
TRBJ2-5,once,.,TRBV28,TGTGCCAGCACCTCTCATACTGGAGGGCAAGAGACCCAGTACTTC,CASTSHTGGQETQYF
TRBJ2-7,once,.,TRBV5-1,TGCGCCAGCAGCTTGGAGGGGGACGAGCAGTACTTC,CASSLEGDEQYF
TRBJ1-1,.,TRBD1,TRBV6-5,TGTGCCAGCAGTTACCCACAGGGGGGGAACACTGAAGCTTTCTTT,CASSYPQGGNTEAFF
TRBJ2-7,.,TRBD1,TRBV5-1,TGCGCCAGCAGCTTGGAGACAGGGAGCTACGAGCAGTACTTC,CASSLETGSYEQYF
TRBJ2-2,.,.,TRBV7-9,TGTGCCAGCAGCTTCACAGGGCTCGGGGAGCTGTTTTTT,CASSFTGLGELFF
TRBJ1-1,.,.,TRBV19,TGTGCCAGTAGTATCTGGGGAGCCGTTGACACTGAAGCTTTCTTT,CASSIWGAVDTEAFF
TRBJ2-1,.,.,TRBV5-1,TGCGCCAGCAGCTTGGACGGGTTCTCCTACAATGAGCAGTTCTTC,CASSLDGFSYNEQFF
TRBJ2-4,.,TRBD1,TRBV19,TGTGCCAGTAGTGCAAACCGGGACAGGTGGCGGGACATTCAGTACTTC,CASSANRDRWRDIQYF
TRBJ1-4,.,TRBD1,TRBV7-9,TGTGCCAGCAGCGCCGGGACAGGGCTAGGGAATGAAAAACTGTTTTTT,CASSAGTGLGNEKLFF
TRBJ1-6,.,TRBD1,TRBV7-2,TGTGCCAGCAGCTTGGACAGGGCTTCACCCCTCCACTTT,CASSLDRASPLHF
TRBJ2-3,.,.,TRBV5-1,TGCGCCAGCAGCCTATTTACAGATACGCAGTATTTT,CASSLFTDTQYF
TRBJ2-7,.,.,TRBV18,TGTGCCAGCTCACCACGTGACACCCTCTCCTACGAGCAGTACTTC,CASSPRDTLSYEQYF
TRBJ2-1,once,TRBD2,TRBV7-6,TGTGCCAGCAGCTTAGATAGCGGGACCGGCGATGAGCAGTTCTTC,CASSLDSGTGDEQFF
TRBJ2-3,.,TRBD1,TRBV6-5,TGTGCCAGCAGATCCGGGACAGGTAGCACAGATACGCAGTATTTT,CASRSGTGSTDTQYF
TRBJ2-1,.,TRBD2,TRBV14,TGTGCCAGCAGCCCGCTCCCGGGACTAGCGGGGACCTACAATGAGCAGTTCTTC,CASSPLPGLAGTYNEQFF
TRBJ2-2,few,TRBD1,TRBV10-1,TGCGCCAGCACCGACAGGGGGAACGGGGAGCTGTTTTTT,CASTDRGNGELFF
TRBJ1-5,few,TRBD1,TRBV5-1,TGCGCCAGCAGCCCTGACAGGGGGCTGGATCAGCCCCAGCATTTT,CASSPDRGLDQPQHF
TRBJ1-2,.,.,TRBV6-2/TRBV6-3,TGTGCCAGCAGTTACAGTAGCAGCACTCCTTATGGCTACACCTTC,CASSYSSSTPYGYTF
TRBJ2-4,.,TRBD1,TRBV6-2/TRBV6-3,TGTGCCAGCAGCGGACAGGGGACCAAAAACATTCAGTACTTC,CASSGQGTKNIQYF
TRBJ2-7,few,TRBD2,TRBV19,TGTGCCAGTAGTATACTACTAGCGGGACACTACGAGCAGTACTTC,CASSILLAGHYEQYF
TRBJ2-2,.,TRBD2,TRBV14,TGTGCCAGCCGGGGAGGGAATGGCTACACCGGGGAGCTGTTTTTT,CASRGGNGYTGELFF
TRBJ1-6,.,TRBD1,TRBV6-6,TGTGCCAGCAGTATTGGACAGGGGTATAATTCACCCCTCCACTTT,CASSIGQGYNSPLHF
TRBJ2-3,.,.,TRBV7-9,TGTGCCAGCAGCCCGGGACTTTCCACAGATACGCAGTATTTT,CASSPGLSTDTQYF
TRBJ2-6,.,TRBD1,TRBV27,TGTGCCACCCGGAACCCGGGGACAGCCTTTTACGGGGCCAACGTCCTGACTTTC,CATRNPGTAFYGANVLTF
TRBJ1-1,.,.,TRBV19,TGTGCCAGTAGTCCGAAAATTGGCAGGGGAGCAGGGAGATCTTTCTTT,CASSPKIGRGAGRSFF
TRBJ1-1,.,.,TRBV5-4,TGTGCCAGCAGCCTTGGCGGGACCATGAACACTGAAGCTTTCTTT,CASSLGGTMNTEAFF
TRBJ2-3,.,TRBD2,TRBV7-7,TGTGCCAGCAGCTTAGGAGTAGCGGGAGCTACAGATACGCAGTATTTT,CASSLGVAGATDTQYF
TRBJ1-6,.,.,TRBV7-9,TGTGCCAGCAGCCAACAAAATTCACCCCTCCACTTT,CASSQQNSPLHF